These T cell receptor beta chains were read from a single sample in a study of blood T cell repertoires in COVID-19. Some clones are missing from TCRdb's copy, which holds only in-frame ones; the method was immunoSEQ multiplex PCR. The sample carries 450,000 or so clones, around 90% recorded once. Sequencing used peripheral blood. The receptors derive from a man between 18 and 35 years old with COVID-19, enrolled during active disease. The CDR3 runs from the conserved cysteine through the conserved F or W. D genes are given only for firm matches. Part of the rows lack a size; the others show once, few, many or a class for expanded clones.

V gene	clone size	D gene	CDR3 length	J gene	CDR3 DNA	CDR3 protein
TRBV5-1	.	.	15	TRBJ2-1	TGCGCCAGCAGCTTGGTGCAGGCCACCTACAATGAGCAGTTCTTC	CASSLVQATYNEQFF
TRBV19	.	.	14	TRBJ2-5	TGTGCCAAGTATCAAGCGCGACCCCGAGAGACCCAGTACTTC	CAKYQARPRETQYF
TRBV6-1	.	TRBD2	13	TRBJ2-1	TGTGCCAGCAGTGAAGTGCGGGGGAATGAGCAGTTCTTC	CASSEVRGNEQFF
TRBV14	.	.	15	TRBJ1-5	TGTGCCAGCAGCACCTCGGGGGGAGGCAATCAGCCCCAGCATTTT	CASSTSGGGNQPQHF
TRBV2	.	TRBD1	14	TRBJ2-2	TGTGCCAGCAGGGAAGGGACAGGGGTCGGGGAGCTGTTTTTT	CASREGTGVGELFF
TRBV6-1	.	.	15	TRBJ1-5	TGTGCCAGCAGTGAAGCCGTGCGCGGCAATCAGCCCCAGCATTTT	CASSEAVRGNQPQHF
TRBV6-5	.	TRBD1	14	TRBJ2-5	TGTGCCAGCAGCCGTGACAGGGTGAGGGAGACCCAGTACTTC	CASSRDRVRETQYF
TRBV12-3/TRBV12-4	.	TRBD1	11	TRBJ2-1	TGTGCCAGCAGTCCTGGGACAGCTCAGTTCTTC	CASSPGTAQFF
TRBV2	.	TRBD1	18	TRBJ2-3	TGTGCCAGTCATAACTGGGGAGACGACAGGGAAAGTTTGGATACGCAGTATTTT	CASHNWGDDRESLDTQYF
TRBV5-4	.	TRBD2	15	TRBJ2-2	TGTGCCAGCAGCTTCAAGCGGGAGGAAGGCGGGGAGCTGTTTTTT	CASSFKREEGGELFF
TRBV2	.	TRBD2	14	TRBJ2-7	TGTGCCAGCAGGACTAGCGGGAGTGTATACGAGCAGTACTTC	CASRTSGSVYEQYF
TRBV19	.	TRBD2	18	TRBJ2-7	TGTGCCAGTAGTGGCCAAGTAGCGGGGGGGCCGAAATCCTACGAGCAGTACTTC	CASSGQVAGGPKSYEQYF
TRBV21-1	.	.	15	TRBJ2-2	TGTGCCAGCAGGGGGACTAGGGGGAACACCGGGGAGCTGTTTTTT	CASRGTRGNTGELFF
TRBV5-5	once	.	15	TRBJ1-2	TGTGCCAGCAGCTTGGATTTCACGGAGAACTATGGCTACACCTTC	CASSLDFTENYGYTF
TRBV14	few	.	19	TRBJ1-6	TGTGCCAGCAGCCAAGAAACTAGTTCCCTCATACCGCACACGTCACCCCTCCACTTT	CASSQETSSLIPHTSPLHF
TRBV11-3	.	TRBD2	15	TRBJ2-2	TGTGCCAGCAGCCACTGGGGACTAGAGGACGGGGAGCTGTTTTTT	CASSHWGLEDGELFF
TRBV2	.	TRBD1	12	TRBJ1-2	TGTGCCGGTCAGGGACAGACCTATGGCTACACCTTC	CAGQGQTYGYTF
TRBV15	.	.	14	TRBJ2-3	TGTGCCACCAGCAGCGGGTTTAGCACAGATACGCAGTATTTT	CATSSGFSTDTQYF